Listed here is a single T cell receptor beta chain. Antigen unknown. Germline-derived CDR1 and CDR2 are LGHNA and YSLEER. V lost 0 bases, J lost 6 bases, and 1 base stayed unmatched. This CDR3 contains 15 residues. The data were taken from a study of T cell responses to AZD1222 COVID-19 vaccine. Findings of the study overall: Across spike, vaccine-associated CD4 TCRs were found, dominant at 160-218 and 743-854. Unmutated variant regions are reportedly targeted by nearly half of spike-specific TCRs.

The protocol was immunoSEQ multiplex PCR, while the TCRdb copy is restricted to in-frame clones and leaves out a portion. The table records about 260,000 clones, 85% to 95% of them present only once. V and J are TRBV4-3 and TRBJ2-1, with 11 bases matching TRBD1. The clonotype comes from an adult in good health. This specimen consisted of peripheral blood, obtained on day 0 of AZD1222 vaccination. The DNA of the CDR3 is TGCGCCAGCAGCCAAGAGGGGACAGGGGGCAATGAGCAGTTCTTC. Its translation: CASSQEGTGGNEQFF.